This is a list of T cell receptor beta chains from one sample in a study of response to subunit inactivated influenza vaccine. TCRdb recomputed calls from the RT-PCR reads with MiXCR, one row per CDR3 protein. The sample has hundreds of thousands of distinct CDR3 sequences, roughly 23% seen once. The source was CD4+ T cells sorted from PBMCs, collected about 5 days after vaccination. The source of these receptors is a man aged 50-60 years who received an inactivated influenza vaccine. Each CDR3 is given with its conserved first and last residue. D genes are given only for firm matches. Not every row has a clone size; where given, it reads once, few, many or a size class.

few	NA	TRBV20-1	TRBJ1-2	TGCAGTGCCCCCCCTCTGTTGGGCTACACCTTC	CSAPPLLGYTF
few	NA	TRBV5-1	TRBJ2-7	TGCGCCAGCAGCTTGGATCTACCTGACTACGAGCAGTACTTC	CASSLDLPDYEQYF
many	NA	TRBV5-1	TRBJ2-3	TGCGCCAGCAGCTTGGAAGATACGCAGTATTTT	CASSLEDTQYF
NA	TRBD1	TRBV2	TRBJ1-5	TGTGCCAGCAGCCCGGGACAGGAGGCCTCCCAGCATTTT	CASSPGQEASQHF
few	NA	TRBV15	TRBJ2-2	TGTGCCACCAGCGGGCGGCACACCGGGGAGCTGTTTTTT	CATSGRHTGELFF
few	TRBD2	TRBV4-2	TRBJ2-1	TGTGCCAGCAGCCAAGACCCAAGCGGGAGTAAACCCAATGAGCAGTTCTTC	CASSQDPSGSKPNEQFF
NA	NA	TRBV4-2	TRBJ1-1	TGTGCCAGCAGCCATCCCTCAGGGGTAACTGAAGCTTTCTTT	CASSHPSGVTEAFF
NA	TRBD1	TRBV12-3/TRBV12-4	TRBJ1-2	TGTGCCAGCAGTTTCAACTTCAGGGGGGTCTATGGCTACACCTTC	CASSFNFRGVYGYTF
NA	TRBD1	TRBV20-1	TRBJ2-7	TGCAGTGCCACGGGACAGGGTCCCTACGAGCAGTACTTC	CSATGQGPYEQYF
few	NA	TRBV28	TRBJ2-4	TGTGCCAGCAGTTTTCGGGGGGCCCAAAACATTCAGTACTTC	CASSFRGAQNIQYF
NA	NA	TRBV5-1	TRBJ2-5	TGCGCCAGCAGCTTGACGGCGGGTCGGGAGACCCAGTACTTC	CASSLTAGRETQYF
NA	TRBD1	TRBV12-3/TRBV12-4	TRBJ2-7	TGTGCCAGCAGCCCGGGACAGGGGTATGCCCACGAGCAGTACTTC	CASSPGQGYAHEQYF
NA	NA	TRBV6-1	TRBJ1-6	TGTGCCAGCAGCTTGACAGAGGGTAATTCACCCCTCCACTTT	CASSLTEGNSPLHF
NA	NA	TRBV12-3/TRBV12-4	TRBJ2-3	TGTGCCAGCAGCCCAAAGGGGGAACATACGCAGTATTTT	CASSPKGEHTQYF
few	TRBD2	TRBV28	TRBJ2-3	TGTGCCAGCAGAAACCCTCGCGGGAGGATCTCAGATACGCAGTATTTT	CASRNPRGRISDTQYF
many	NA	TRBV7-9	TRBJ1-4	TGTGCCAGCAGCCCGGACGGACCTAATGAAAAACTGTTTTTT	CASSPDGPNEKLFF
few	NA	TRBV20-1	TRBJ2-5	TGCAGTGCTCCCGGCCGCCAGTACCAAGAGACCCAGTACTTC	CSAPGRQYQETQYF
medium-sized	NA	TRBV5-1	TRBJ2-5	TGTGCCAGCTCCCTCCAAGAGACCCAGTACTTC	CASSLQETQYF
NA	TRBD1	TRBV7-9	TRBJ1-2	TGTGCCAGCAGCTTACAGGGGGCGCGCGGCTACACCTTC	CASSLQGARGYTF
few	NA	TRBV12-3/TRBV12-4	TRBJ1-2	TGTGCCAGCACCCCGGGAGAGGCCCTATCTGGCTACACCTTC	CASTPGEALSGYTF
NA	TRBD2	TRBV28	TRBJ2-4	TGTGCCAGCAGTTTACCTAGCGGGAGCAAAAACATTCAGTACTTC	CASSLPSGSKNIQYF
many	TRBD1	TRBV6-2/TRBV6-3	TRBJ2-7	TGTGCCAGCCAGCGGCGGACAGGCCCCTACGAGCAGTACTTC	CASQRRTGPYEQYF
many	NA	TRBV5-6	TRBJ2-3	TGTGCCAGCAGCTTCGGGTGGGATACGCAGTATTTT	CASSFGWDTQYF
few	TRBD2	TRBV7-6	TRBJ2-3	TGTGCCAGCAGCTTATACGGCGGGGGGTCGCCCGATACGCAGTATTTT	CASSLYGGGSPDTQYF
NA	NA	TRBV7-2	TRBJ1-5	TGTGCCAGCAGCTTACTCGGGGGTTTGGGCAATCAGCCCCAGCATTTT	CASSLLGGLGNQPQHF
few	TRBD1	TRBV3-1	TRBJ2-6	TGTGCCAGCAGCCAGCAGGGACAGGCGGCCAACGTCCTGACTTTC	CASSQQGQAANVLTF
NA	NA	TRBV5-4	TRBJ1-6	TGTGCCAGCAGCTTGGAGACAGCTAATTCACCCCTCCACTTT	CASSLETANSPLHF
NA	NA	TRBV7-2	TRBJ2-7	TGTGCCAGCAGCACCCACGGACGCTCCGAGCAGTACTTC	CASSTHGRSEQYF
NA	TRBD2	TRBV5-1	TRBJ2-1	TGCGCCAGCAGCCCTGGACTAGCGGAGGCCAATGAGCAGTTCTTC	CASSPGLAEANEQFF
NA	TRBD1	TRBV14	TRBJ1-1	TGTGCCAGCAGCCAAAACAGGGGGGGCACTGAAGCTTTCTTT	CASSQNRGGTEAFF
NA	TRBD1	TRBV6-4	TRBJ1-2	TGTGCCAGCAGTGACTCGGGGACAGGGGATGGCTACACCTTC	CASSDSGTGDGYTF
NA	NA	TRBV5-1	TRBJ2-2	TGCGCCAGCAAAGTCGGGGAGGTAAACACCGGGGAGCTGTTTTTT	CASKVGEVNTGELFF
NA	NA	TRBV11-2	TRBJ1-1	TGTGCCAGCAGCTTCAGTGGGTATGGGCAGCCGAACACTGAAGCTTTCTTT	CASSFSGYGQPNTEAFF
NA	NA	TRBV4-3	TRBJ2-3	TGCGCCAGCAGCCAACAACGGGCTGGCACAGATACGCAGTATTTT	CASSQQRAGTDTQYF
few	NA	TRBV4-2	TRBJ2-7	TGTGCCAGCAGCCGAGATCCCGACAGAACTTTAGGAGCAGGGCACTTC	CASSRDPDRTLGAGHF
few	TRBD2	TRBV9	TRBJ2-5	TGTGCCAGCAGCGTAGCTGCGGGAGTGGTGGAGACCCAGTACTTC	CASSVAAGVVETQYF
NA	NA	TRBV6-5	TRBJ1-3	TGTGCCAGCAGTTACTCACCAGGGACCGTAAACACCATATATTTT	CASSYSPGTVNTIYF
many	NA	TRBV5-1	TRBJ1-2	TGCGCCAGCAGCTTGTCCGAAAGGAACTATGGCTACACCTTC	CASSLSERNYGYTF
few	TRBD1	TRBV29-1	TRBJ2-7	TGCAGCGCCAAGGGACAGTCGCACTACGAGCAGTACTTC	CSAKGQSHYEQYF
few	NA	TRBV12-3/TRBV12-4	TRBJ1-2	TGTGCCAGCAGCCGCCTCGGGGCCGGTAGTTATGGCTACACCTTC	CASSRLGAGSYGYTF
NA	NA	TRBV20-1	TRBJ1-1	TGCAGTGCCCCTAGGGCGGGGGGCCGCACTGAAGCTTTCTTT	CSAPRAGGRTEAFF
few	NA	TRBV20-1	TRBJ2-7	TGCAGTGCTAGAGAACGCCAGGGGAGGGAGCAGTACTTC	CSARERQGREQYF
NA	TRBD1	TRBV25-1	TRBJ1-2	TGTGCCAGCAGTGCTCCCGGGACAGGGGCTTTACGGGGCTACACCTTC	CASSAPGTGALRGYTF
few	NA	TRBV29-1	TRBJ2-7	TGCAGCGTTTATTCTGAGGGGGTGGCCTACGAGCAGTACTTC	CSVYSEGVAYEQYF
NA	NA	TRBV7-9	TRBJ2-7	TGTGCCAGCAGCTTAGTCCCAGCCGGCGAGCAGTACTTC	CASSLVPAGEQYF